This T cell receptor (beta chain) was sequenced for a study of shared clonotypes between healthy human individuals. Study-level points and caveats: Larger estimated richness was generally recorded for naive subsets relative to memory subsets.

Germline loops: CDR1 SGHDN, CDR2 FVKESK. V lost 2 bases, J lost 6 bases, and 16 bases lay in between. The CDR3 length is 16 residues. Remarks on this clone: What it recognizes is unknown.

Every immunoSEQ plate was one replicate of a subset's evenly spread DNA. In the authors' workflow: Junction-only immunoSEQ data arrived without quality scores, meaning filtering differed. The table came from immunoSEQ multiplex PCR; TCRdb's copy has only in-frame clones and leaves some out. Clone size and the V and J calls come from that table; the DNA yielded D and trimming. This sample has roughly 2,500,000 clones, with over 85% found just once. Sequencing used naive CD4+ T cells from PBMCs. Specified subset: CD45RA+ positively selected. This clonotype originated in a young man in good health. Some clones in this sample may be carry-over from other donors' samples. This chain joins TRBV14 and TRBJ1-4; possibly TRBD1 for D (6 bases). CDR3 region: CASSQNAGGRDEKLFF. The CDR3 region has the DNA TGTGCCAGCAGCCAAAACGCGGGGGGCCGTGATGAAAAACTGTTTTTT.